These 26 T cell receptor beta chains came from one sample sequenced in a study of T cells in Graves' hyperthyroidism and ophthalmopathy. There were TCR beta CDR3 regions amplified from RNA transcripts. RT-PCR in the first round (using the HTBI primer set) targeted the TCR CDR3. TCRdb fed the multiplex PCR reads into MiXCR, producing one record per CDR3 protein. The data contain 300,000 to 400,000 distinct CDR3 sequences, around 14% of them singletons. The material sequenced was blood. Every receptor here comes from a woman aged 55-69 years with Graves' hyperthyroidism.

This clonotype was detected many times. The CDR3 nucleotides read TGTGCCAGCAGCCCGGGACTCCGTGGAGAGCAGTACTTC. It encodes CASSPGLRGEQYF. J is TRBJ2-7 and V is TRBV7-9; tentative D call: TRBD2 (6 bases). Germline V CDR1 and CDR2: SEHNR, FQNEAQ (reference sequence). This CDR3 is 13 amino acids long. V lost 5 bases to trimming and J lost 7 bases, with 15 bases between them.

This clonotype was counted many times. In DNA form, the CDR3 reads TGTGCCACCAGTGATTCTTACGGCGCCTACAATGAGCAGTTCTTC. Amino acid sequence: CATSDSYGAYNEQFF. V and J are TRBV24-1 and TRBJ2-1; D gene ambiguous. The germline V and J ends were trimmed by 2 bases and 2 bases, with 9 bases remaining between them. Per the germline V gene, CDR1 is KGHDR and CDR2 is SFDVKD. The CDR3 has 15 residues.

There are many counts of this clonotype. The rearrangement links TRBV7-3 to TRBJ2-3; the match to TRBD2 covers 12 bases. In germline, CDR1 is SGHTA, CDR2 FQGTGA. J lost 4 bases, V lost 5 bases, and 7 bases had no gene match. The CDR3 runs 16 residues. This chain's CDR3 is CASSQLAGGGPDTQYF. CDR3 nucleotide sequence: TGTGCCAGCAGCCAACTAGCGGGAGGTGGACCAGATACGCAGTATTTT. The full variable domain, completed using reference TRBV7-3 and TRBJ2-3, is GAGVSQTPSNKVTEKGKYVELRCDPISGHTALYWYRQSLGQGPEFLIYFQGTGAADDSGLPNDRFFAVRPEGSVSTLKIQRTERGDSAVYLCASSQLAGGGPDTQYFGPGTRLTVL.

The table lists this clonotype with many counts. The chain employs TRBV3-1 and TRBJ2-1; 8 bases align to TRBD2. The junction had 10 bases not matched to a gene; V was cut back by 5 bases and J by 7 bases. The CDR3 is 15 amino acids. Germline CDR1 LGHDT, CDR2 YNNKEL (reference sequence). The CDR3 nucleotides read TGTGCCAGCAGCGTCGGGAGCGGGAGACTAAATGAGCAGTTCTTC. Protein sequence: CASSVGSGRLNEQFF.

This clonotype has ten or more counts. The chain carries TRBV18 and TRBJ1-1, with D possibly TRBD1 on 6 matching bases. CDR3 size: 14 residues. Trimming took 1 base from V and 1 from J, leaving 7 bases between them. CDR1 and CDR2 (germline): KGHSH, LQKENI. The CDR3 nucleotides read TGTGCCAGCTCACCACGAGGGGGGAACACTGAAGCTTTCTTT. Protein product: CASSPRGGNTEAFF.

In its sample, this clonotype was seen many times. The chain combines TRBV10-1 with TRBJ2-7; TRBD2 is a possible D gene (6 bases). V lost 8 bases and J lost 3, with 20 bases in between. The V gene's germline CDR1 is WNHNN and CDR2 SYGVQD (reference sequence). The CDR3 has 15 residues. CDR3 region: CASSEGSGSDYEQYF. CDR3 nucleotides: TGCGCCAGCTCGGAAGGTTCCGGGAGCGACTACGAGCAGTACTTC.

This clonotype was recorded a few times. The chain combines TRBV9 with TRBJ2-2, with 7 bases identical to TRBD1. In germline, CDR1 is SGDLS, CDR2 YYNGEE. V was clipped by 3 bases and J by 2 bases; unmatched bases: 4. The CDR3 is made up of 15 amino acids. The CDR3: CASSAGTANTGELFF. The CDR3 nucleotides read TGTGCCAGCAGCGCCGGGACAGCAAACACCGGGGAGCTGTTTTTT.

In DNA form, the CDR3 reads TGCAGTGCAACCGGGACAGGGGGGCCTCGTTCACCCCTCCACTTT. It translates to CSATGTGGPRSPLHF. The chain uses TRBV20-1 and TRBJ1-6, with 11 nucleotides matching TRBD1. This CDR3 is built from 15 residues. The germline V gene has CDR1 DFQATT and CDR2 SNEGSKA (reference sequence). Unmatched junction bases numbered 10, after V lost 6 bases and J lost 9 bases.

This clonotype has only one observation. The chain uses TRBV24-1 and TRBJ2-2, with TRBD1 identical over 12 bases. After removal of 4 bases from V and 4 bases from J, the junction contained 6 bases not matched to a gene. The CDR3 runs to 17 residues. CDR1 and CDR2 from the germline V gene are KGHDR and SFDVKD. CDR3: CATSEMWDRGRTGELFF. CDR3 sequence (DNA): TGTGCCACCAGTGAAATGTGGGACAGGGGGCGCACCGGGGAGCTGTTTTTT.

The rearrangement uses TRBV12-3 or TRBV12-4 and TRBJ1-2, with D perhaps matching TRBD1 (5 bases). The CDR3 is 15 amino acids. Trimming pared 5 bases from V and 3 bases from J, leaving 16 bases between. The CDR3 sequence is CASSEARDSYYGYTF. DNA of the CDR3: TGTGCCAGCAGTGAAGCCCGGGACTCCTACTATGGCTACACCTTC.

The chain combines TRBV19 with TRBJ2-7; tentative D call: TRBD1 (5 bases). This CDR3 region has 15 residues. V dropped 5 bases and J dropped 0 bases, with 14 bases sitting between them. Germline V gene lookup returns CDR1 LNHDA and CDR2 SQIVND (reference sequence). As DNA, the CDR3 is TGTGCCAGTAGTGCCGGGCTAGGGGTCTCCTACGAGCAGTACTTC. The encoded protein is CASSAGLGVSYEQYF.

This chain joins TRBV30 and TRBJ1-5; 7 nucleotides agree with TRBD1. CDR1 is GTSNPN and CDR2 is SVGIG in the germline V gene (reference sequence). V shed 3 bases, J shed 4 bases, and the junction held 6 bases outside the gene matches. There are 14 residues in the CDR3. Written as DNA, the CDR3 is TGTGCCTGGAGCGGGGACAGCCAGAATCAGCCCCAGCATTTT. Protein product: CAWSGDSQNQPQHF.

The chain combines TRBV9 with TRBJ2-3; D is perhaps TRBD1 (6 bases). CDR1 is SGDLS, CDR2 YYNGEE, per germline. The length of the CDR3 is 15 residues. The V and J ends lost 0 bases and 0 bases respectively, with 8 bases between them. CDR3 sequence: CASSVEGDSTDTQYF. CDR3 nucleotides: TGTGCCAGCAGCGTAGAGGGGGATAGCACAGATACGCAGTATTTT. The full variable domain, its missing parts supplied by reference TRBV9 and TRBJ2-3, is DSGVTQTPKHLITATGQRVTLRCSPRSGDLSVYWYQQSLDQGLQFLIQYYNGEERAKGNILERFSAQQFPDLHSELNLSSLELGDSALYFCASSVEGDSTDTQYFGPGTRLTVL.

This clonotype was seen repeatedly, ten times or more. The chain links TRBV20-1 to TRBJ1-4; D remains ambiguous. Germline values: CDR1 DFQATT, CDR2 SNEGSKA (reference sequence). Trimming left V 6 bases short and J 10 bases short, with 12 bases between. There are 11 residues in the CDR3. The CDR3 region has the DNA TGCAGTGCAGGAGGGCGCGCAAAACTGTTTTTT. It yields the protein CSAGGRAKLFF.

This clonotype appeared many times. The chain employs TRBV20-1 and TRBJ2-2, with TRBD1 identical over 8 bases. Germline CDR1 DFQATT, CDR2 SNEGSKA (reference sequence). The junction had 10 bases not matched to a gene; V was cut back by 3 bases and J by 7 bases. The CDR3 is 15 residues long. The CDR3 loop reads CSASPRTGYGGELFF. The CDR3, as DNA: TGCAGTGCTAGTCCCCGGACAGGGTACGGCGGGGAGCTGTTTTTT.

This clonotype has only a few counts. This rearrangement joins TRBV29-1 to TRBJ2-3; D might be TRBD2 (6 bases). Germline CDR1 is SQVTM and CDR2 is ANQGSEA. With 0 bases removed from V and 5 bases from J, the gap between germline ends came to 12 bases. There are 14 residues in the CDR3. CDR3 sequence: CSVEERRELDTQYF. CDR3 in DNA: TGCAGCGTTGAAGAGCGACGGGAGTTAGATACGCAGTATTTT.

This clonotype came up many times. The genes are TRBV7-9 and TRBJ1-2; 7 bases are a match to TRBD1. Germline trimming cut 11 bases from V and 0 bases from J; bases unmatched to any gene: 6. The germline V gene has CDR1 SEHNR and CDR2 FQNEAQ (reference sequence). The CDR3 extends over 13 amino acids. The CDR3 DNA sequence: TGTGCCGGAGACAGGGTTGCTAACTATGGCTACACCTTC. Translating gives CAGDRVANYGYTF.

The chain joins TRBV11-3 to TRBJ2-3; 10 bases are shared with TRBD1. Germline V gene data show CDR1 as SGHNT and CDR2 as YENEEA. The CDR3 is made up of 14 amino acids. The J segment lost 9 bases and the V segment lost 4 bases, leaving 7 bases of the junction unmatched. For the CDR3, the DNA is TGTGCCAGCAGCTCCCGACAGGGGGCAACGACGCAGTATTTT. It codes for CASSSRQGATTQYF. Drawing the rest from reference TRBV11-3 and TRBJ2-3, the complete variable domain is EAGVVQSPRYKIIEKKQPVAFWCNPISGHNTLYWYLQNLGQGPELLIRYENEEAVDDSQLPKDRFSAERLKGVDSTLKIQPAELGDSAVYLCASSSRQGATTQYFGPGTRLTVL.

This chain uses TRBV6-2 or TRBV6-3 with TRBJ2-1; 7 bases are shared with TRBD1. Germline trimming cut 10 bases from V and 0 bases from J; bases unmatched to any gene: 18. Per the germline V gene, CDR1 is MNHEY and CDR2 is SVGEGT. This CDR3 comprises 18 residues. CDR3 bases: TGTGCCACGAATTGGGGCCCCGGGACAGTTTTCTCCTACAATGAGCAGTTCTTC. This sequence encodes CATNWGPGTVFSYNEQFF.

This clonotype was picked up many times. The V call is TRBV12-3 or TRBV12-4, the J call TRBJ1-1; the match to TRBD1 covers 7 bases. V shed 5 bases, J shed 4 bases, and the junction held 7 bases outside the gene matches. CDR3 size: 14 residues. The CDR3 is CASSARQGGTEAFF. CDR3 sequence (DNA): TGTGCCAGCAGTGCGCGACAGGGCGGCACTGAAGCTTTCTTT.

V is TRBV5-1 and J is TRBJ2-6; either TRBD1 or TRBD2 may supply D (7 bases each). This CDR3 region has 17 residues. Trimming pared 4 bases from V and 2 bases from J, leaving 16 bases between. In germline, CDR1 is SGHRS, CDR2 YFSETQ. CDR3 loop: CASSLLGGGPGANVLTF. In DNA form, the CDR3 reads TGCGCCAGCAGCCTACTGGGAGGGGGCCCTGGGGCCAACGTCCTGACTTTC.

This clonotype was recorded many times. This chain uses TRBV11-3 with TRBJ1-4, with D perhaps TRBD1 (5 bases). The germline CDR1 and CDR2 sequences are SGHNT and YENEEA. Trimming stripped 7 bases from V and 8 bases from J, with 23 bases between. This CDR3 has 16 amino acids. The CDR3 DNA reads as TGTGCCAGCACCTACCGAAAGGGGCTGAACCCGGAAAAACTGTTTTTT. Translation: CASTYRKGLNPEKLFF.

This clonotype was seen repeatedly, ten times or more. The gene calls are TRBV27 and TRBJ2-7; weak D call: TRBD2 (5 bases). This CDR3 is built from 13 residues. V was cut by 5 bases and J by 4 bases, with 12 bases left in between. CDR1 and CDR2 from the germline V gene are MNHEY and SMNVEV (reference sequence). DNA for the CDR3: TGTGCCAGCAGTCCCGTAGGAGGATACGAGCAGTACTTC. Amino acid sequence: CASSPVGGYEQYF.

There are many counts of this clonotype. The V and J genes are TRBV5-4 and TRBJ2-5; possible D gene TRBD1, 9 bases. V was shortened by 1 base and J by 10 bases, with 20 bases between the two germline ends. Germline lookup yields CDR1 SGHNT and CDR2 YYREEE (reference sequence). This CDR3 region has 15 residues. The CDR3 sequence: CASSLRDRAREGQYF. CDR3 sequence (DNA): TGTGCCAGCAGCTTGAGGGACAGGGCCCGGGAGGGCCAGTACTTC.

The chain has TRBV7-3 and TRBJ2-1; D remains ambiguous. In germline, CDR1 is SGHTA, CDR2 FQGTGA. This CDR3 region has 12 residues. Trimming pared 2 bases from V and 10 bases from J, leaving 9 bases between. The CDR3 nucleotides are TGTGCCAGCAGCTTAGGGCGGATGGAGCAGTTCTTC. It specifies CASSLGRMEQFF.

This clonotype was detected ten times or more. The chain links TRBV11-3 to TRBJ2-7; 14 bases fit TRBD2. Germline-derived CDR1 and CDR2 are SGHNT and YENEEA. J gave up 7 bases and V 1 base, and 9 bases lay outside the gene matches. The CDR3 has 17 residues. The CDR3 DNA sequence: TGTGCCAGCAGCTTAGTCCAGGACGGACTAGCGGGAGGAGAGCAGTACTTC. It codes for CASSLVQDGLAGGEQYF.